Listed here is a single T cell receptor (beta chain). What it binds is unknown. Noted treatment: roughly 20 received Ad26.COV2.S at low or high dose, single or two shots; roughly five received placebo; per-sample allocation not given. Samples came from day 63 after the first vaccine or placebo injection. V lost 5 bases and J lost 5; bases outside the gene matches: 20. This CDR3 comprises 19 residues. CDR1 SNHLY and CDR2 FYNNEI come from the germline V gene. The data belong to a study of Ad26.COV2.S vaccination and SARS-CoV-2 variants. Across the whole study: Donor was assigned to the Ad26.COV2.S arm of trial COV1001. Intramuscular Ad26.COV2.S doses were given once or twice, 56 days apart.

Study-wide findings and caveats: Breadth measured for non-spike TCRs was similar across vaccine and placebo recipients. Once vaccination had occurred, spike-specific CD8+ and CD4+ T cell responses reportedly showed substantial breadth.

Clones were read by immunoSEQ multiplex PCR, and TCRdb kept only the in-frame ones, dropping some. Of nearly 400,000 clones in the sample, approximately 91% were seen once. The rearrangement uses TRBV2 and TRBJ2-1; TRBD2 matches at 8 bases. This sequence originates from a person between 18 and 65 years old who received the Ad26.COV2.S COVID-19 vaccine or a placebo. This material consisted of peripheral blood, taken in a trial of Ad26.COV2.S vaccine versus placebo. CDR3 DNA: TGTGCCAGCAGTTCCCGGTTACTAGCGGACATAAGTCCTAACAATGAGCAGTTCTTC. It yields the protein CASSSRLLADISPNNEQFF.